Each of the 29 T cell receptor beta chains below was sequenced from the same sample in a study of T cells after yellow fever vaccination. TCRdb redid the calling of the 5' RACE reads with MiXCR, one entry per CDR3 protein. The sample records 620,000 or so distinct CDR3 sequences, 10% to 15% being singletons. Specimen: PBMCs, collected on the day of the yellow fever booster vaccination. The source of these receptors is a man aged 30 to 39 who received the YFV17D yellow fever vaccine.

This clonotype was counted between two and nine times. This sequence joins TRBV19 and TRBJ1-5, with 7 bases aligning to TRBD1. Germline V gene sequence: CDR1 LNHDA, CDR2 SQIVND (reference sequence). Trimming at V came to 3 bases and at J to 1 base, leaving 3 bases not matched to a gene. The CDR3 runs 15 residues. The CDR3 DNA is TGTGCCAGTAGTATCTCGGGACAGAGCAATCAGCCCCAGCATTTT. Its protein product is CASSISGQSNQPQHF.

The gene calls are TRBV18 and TRBJ2-2; D call uncertain. V dropped 1 base and J dropped 5 bases, with 8 bases sitting between them. The CDR3 loop spans 14 amino acids. CDR1 is KGHSH, CDR2 LQKENI, per germline. The CDR3 region has the DNA TGTGCCAGCTCACCACTGATGAATACCGGGGAGCTGTTTTTT. It specifies CASSPLMNTGELFF. Based on the CDR3 plus reference TRBV18 and TRBJ2-2, the full variable domain is NAGVMQNPRHLVRRRGQEARLRCSPMKGHSHVYWYRQLPEEGLKFMVYLQKENIIDESGMPKERFSAEFPKEGPSILRIQQVVRGDSAAYFCASSPLMNTGELFFGEGSRLTVL.

This clonotype was seen a few times. V usage is TRBV6-5 and J usage is TRBJ2-7; D is unresolved. The germline CDR1 and CDR2 sequences are MNHEY and SVGAGI. The CDR3 spans 14 residues. The ends were cut back, 0 bases at V and 7 bases at J, with 13 bases in the middle. This CDR3 is CASSYSDRGSEQYF. CDR3 nucleotides: TGTGCCAGCAGTTACTCGGACCGTGGCTCGGAGCAGTACTTC.

A few counts support this clonotype. This chain links TRBV20-1 with TRBJ1-1, with 9 bases identical to TRBD1. The CDR3 loop spans 14 amino acids. From germline, CDR1 is DFQATT and CDR2 SNEGSKA (reference sequence). The V segment lost 2 bases and the J segment 11 bases; nucleotides outside the gene matches: 12. CDR3 sequence reads: CSARPGQGGIVAFF. The CDR3 DNA reads as TGCAGTGCTAGACCGGGACAGGGCGGAATTGTGGCTTTCTTT.

This clonotype was detected a few times. The rearrangement uses TRBV7-2 and TRBJ1-4, with a weak D call TRBD1 (5 bases). The CDR3 loop spans 15 amino acids. Trimming left V 4 bases short and J 5 bases short, with 14 bases between. From germline, CDR1 is SGHTA and CDR2 FQGNSA. As DNA, the CDR3 is TGTGCCAGCAGCTCCTCCGGGACGGAGAATGAAAAACTGTTTTTT. Protein sequence: CASSSSGTENEKLFF. The full variable domain, completed using reference TRBV7-2 and TRBJ1-4, is GAGVSQSPSNKVTEKGKDVELRCDPISGHTALYWYRQSLGQGLEFLIYFQGNSAPDKSGLPSDRFSAERTGGSVSTLTIQRTQQEDSAVYLCASSSSGTENEKLFFGSGTQLSVL.

The chain combines TRBV7-8 with TRBJ2-2; TRBD1 matches 7 bases. Trimming removed 4 bases from V and 3 bases from J; junction bases left unmatched: 8. Germline V gene sequence: CDR1 SGHVS, CDR2 FQNEAQ. There are 16 residues in the CDR3. DNA for the CDR3: TGTGCCAGCAGCTCAGGGGGACAGAGTTACACCGGGGAGCTGTTTTTT. It codes for CASSSGGQSYTGELFF.

This clonotype occurred a few times. V and J are TRBV7-2 and TRBJ2-7; D remains ambiguous. V was trimmed by 1 base and J by 0 bases, leaving 10 bases between them. The germline V gene encodes CDR1 SGHTA and CDR2 FQGNSA. The CDR3 covers 15 residues. This CDR3 is CASSLEGFPSYEQYF. CDR3 coding DNA: TGTGCCAGCAGCTTAGAAGGGTTCCCCTCCTACGAGCAGTACTTC.

CDR3 in amino acids: CSVRSSGYNEQFF. DNA for the CDR3: TGCAGTGTTCGTTCTAGCGGCTACAATGAGCAGTTCTTC. The genes are TRBV20-1 and TRBJ2-1; TRBD2 aligns across 7 bases. The CDR3 runs 13 residues. Germline values: CDR1 DFQATT, CDR2 SNEGSKA (reference sequence). V shed 7 bases and J 3 bases; nucleotides not matched to a gene: 6.

This clonotype was seen more than once but under ten times. The chain couples TRBV7-2 to TRBJ2-7; TRBD2 agrees at 9 bases. CDR3 length: 13 residues. Germline V gene data show CDR1 as SGHTA and CDR2 as FQGNSA. The V and J ends lost 7 bases and 5 bases, in that order; junction bases with no gene match: 6. This CDR3 is CASTVAGVDEQYF. In nucleotides, the CDR3 is TGTGCCAGCACCGTAGCGGGAGTTGACGAGCAGTACTTC.

This clonotype was counted only a few times. The chain recombines TRBV2 with TRBJ2-5; 9 bases match TRBD2. V shed 0 bases, J shed 5 bases, and the junction held 13 bases outside the gene matches. This CDR3 is built from 18 residues. Germline CDR1 and CDR2: SNHLY and FYNNEI. Written as DNA, the CDR3 is TGTGCCAGCAGTGAAGCCCCTTCAAGGTTAGCGGGAGCTGAGACCCAGTACTTC. Its translation: CASSEAPSRLAGAETQYF.

This clonotype occurred a few times. This rearrangement joins TRBV19 to TRBJ2-1, with TRBD2 identical over 7 bases. The V and J ends lost 6 bases and 10 bases, in that order; junction bases with no gene match: 9. Per the germline V gene, CDR1 is LNHDA and CDR2 is SQIVND (reference sequence). The CDR3 length is 13 residues. CDR3 region: CASSIILASEQFF. The CDR3 DNA follows: TGTGCCAGTAGCATAATACTAGCGAGCGAGCAGTTCTTC.

A few counts support this clonotype. The chain has TRBV5-1 and TRBJ2-3; D uncertain. This CDR3 spans 16 amino acids. V shed 0 bases and J shed 0 bases, with 11 bases lying between them. The germline CDR1 and CDR2 sequences are SGHRS and YFSETQ. The CDR3 loop is CASSLGAAISTDTQYF. The CDR3 DNA sequence: TGCGCCAGCAGCTTGGGGGCAGCTATAAGCACAGATACGCAGTATTTT.

This clonotype was seen a few times. J is TRBJ1-1 and V is TRBV20-1; 9 nucleotides match TRBD1. Unmatched junction bases numbered 7, after V lost 5 bases and J lost 3 bases. Germline V gene lookup returns CDR1 DFQATT and CDR2 SNEGSKA (reference sequence). CDR3 length: 14 residues. For the CDR3, the DNA is TGCAGTGCTCCGTCACAGGGGGCTTACACTGAAGCTTTCTTT. It codes for CSAPSQGAYTEAFF.

This clonotype was detected only a few times. J is TRBJ2-7 and V is TRBV7-9, with TRBD2 as a possible D gene (6 bases). Germline V gene lookup returns CDR1 SEHNR and CDR2 FQNEAQ (reference sequence). CDR3 size: 13 residues. With 2 bases removed from V and 5 bases from J, the gap between germline ends came to 10 bases. For the CDR3, the DNA is TGTGCCAGCAGCTTAACTAGCTTCGACGAGCAGTACTTC. This codes for CASSLTSFDEQYF.

This clonotype was counted between two and nine times. The chain uses TRBV29-1 and TRBJ2-3; TRBD2 might be the D (5 bases). Trimming took 4 bases from V and 3 from J, leaving 5 bases between them. The CDR3 has 11 amino acids. Germline CDR1 is SQVTM and CDR2 is ANQGSEA. In nucleotides, the CDR3 is TGCAGCGTTGGGACTACAGATACGCAGTATTTT. It specifies CSVGTTDTQYF.

The rearrangement joins TRBV5-1 to TRBJ2-2, with 15 nucleotides matching TRBD2. V was clipped by 4 bases and J by 5 bases; unmatched bases: 9. The CDR3 covers 18 residues. The germline CDR1 and CDR2 sequences are SGHRS and YFSETQ. The CDR3, as DNA: TGCGCCAGCAGCACACCGGGACTAGCGGGAGGCGGGACCGGGGAGCTGTTTTTT. Encoded protein: CASSTPGLAGGGTGELFF.

The chain uses TRBV5-1 and TRBJ2-3; 7 nucleotides agree with TRBD1. Germline trimming cut 4 bases from V and 6 bases from J; bases unmatched to any gene: 11. Germline lookup yields CDR1 SGHRS and CDR2 YFSETQ. There are 15 residues in the CDR3. Written as DNA, the CDR3 is TGCGCCAGCAGCCCAGGACAGGCCCCCAGGGATACGCAGTATTTT. Residues: CASSPGQAPRDTQYF. The whole variable domain, remainder taken from reference TRBV5-1 and TRBJ2-3, is KAGVTQTPRYLIKTRGQQVTLSCSPISGHRSVSWYQQTPGQGLQFLFEYFSETQRNKGNFPGRFSGRQFSNSRSEMNVSTLELGDSALYLCASSPGQAPRDTQYFGPGTRLTVL.

The sample holds a few counts of this clonotype. V usage is TRBV20-1 and J usage is TRBJ2-7, with TRBD1 identical over 7 bases. V shed 2 bases, J shed 6 bases, and the junction held 7 bases outside the gene matches. The CDR3 loop spans 13 amino acids. Germline CDR1 and CDR2: DFQATT and SNEGSKA (reference sequence). The CDR3 coding sequence is TGCAGTGCTAGAAAGGGCAGGGGGTTCGAGCAGTACTTC. Translation gives CSARKGRGFEQYF.

Details on this clonotype: Germline and junction disagree at one end, which may indicate a read error. V and J are TRBV20-1 and TRBJ2-1; a possible D gene is TRBD2 (5 bases). CDR3 length equals 14 residues. From germline, CDR1 is DFQATT and CDR2 SNEGSKA (reference sequence). CDR3 nucleotides: TGCTGTGCTAGAGATAAAGCGGTCTACAATGAGCAGTTCTTC. This encodes CCARDKAVYNEQFF.

The J gene is TRBJ2-6, the V gene TRBV7-8; D is undetermined. CDR1 SGHVS and CDR2 FQNEAQ come from the germline V gene. The V end was cut by 2 bases, the J end by 2 bases, with 10 bases between. This CDR3 is built from 16 residues. DNA for the CDR3: TGTGCCAGCAGCTTAAACGCGGTTCCTGGGGCCAACGTCCTGACTTTC. Protein: CASSLNAVPGANVLTF.

The V gene is TRBV20-1, the J gene TRBJ1-1; the D gene is possibly TRBD1 (5 bases). V shed 3 bases and J shed 3 bases, with 14 bases lying between them. Germline lookup yields CDR1 DFQATT and CDR2 SNEGSKA (reference sequence). The CDR3 runs 14 residues. The DNA of the CDR3 is TGCAGTGCTAGCGCGGGGGTGGTAGACACTGAAGCTTTCTTT. Translation gives CSASAGVVDTEAFF.

This chain links TRBV10-3 with TRBJ2-1; no definite D call. Germline V gives CDR1 ENHRY, CDR2 SYGVKD. The V end was cut by 2 bases, the J end by 0 bases, with 8 bases between. CDR3 length: 15 amino acids. The CDR3 loop is CAISEESVSYNEQFF. CDR3 DNA sequence: TGTGCCATCAGTGAGGAAAGCGTCTCCTACAATGAGCAGTTCTTC.

This clonotype was counted many times. The chain couples TRBV6-5 to TRBJ2-7; TRBD2 might be the D (5 bases). The CDR3 is 13 amino acids. Germline V lookup: CDR1 MNHEY, CDR2 SVGAGI. The ends were cut back, 5 bases at V and 3 bases at J, with 11 bases in the middle. CDR3 bases: TGTGCCAGCAGTACCGGACTTCTCTACGAGCAGTACTTC. This sequence encodes CASSTGLLYEQYF.

This rearrangement joins TRBV5-1 to TRBJ2-7; 8 bases match TRBD1. The CDR3 contains 16 residues. Germline V gives CDR1 SGHRS, CDR2 YFSETQ. J gave up 0 bases and V 0 bases, and 5 bases lay outside the gene matches. This CDR3 is CASSLVGRGHSYEQYF. The CDR3 nucleotides are TGCGCCAGCAGCTTGGTAGGCAGGGGGCACTCCTACGAGCAGTACTTC.

This clonotype was detected only a few times. The rearrangement joins TRBV6-2 or TRBV6-3 to TRBJ2-3; D is uncertain. Trimming took 0 bases from V and 4 from J, leaving 5 bases between them. The CDR3 spans 13 residues. Germline V gene data show CDR1 as MNHEY and CDR2 as SVGEGT. CDR3 coding DNA: TGTGCCAGCAGTTACTCAGGGTCAGATACGCAGTATTTT. Amino acids: CASSYSGSDTQYF.

The chain has TRBV20-1 and TRBJ2-2; D may correspond to TRBD1 or TRBD2 (5 bases each). CDR1 DFQATT and CDR2 SNEGSKA come from the germline V gene (reference sequence). The CDR3 extends over 14 amino acids. V was cut by 0 bases and J by 6 bases, with 11 bases left in between. CDR3 residues: CSAREGPVAGELFF. CDR3 nucleotides: TGCAGTGCTAGAGAGGGACCTGTCGCCGGGGAGCTGTTTTTT.

This rearrangement joins TRBV11-2 to TRBJ2-1, with no clear D. The V and J ends lost 3 bases and 7 bases respectively, with 7 bases between them. Per germline, CDR1 SGHAT and CDR2 FQNNGV. The CDR3 covers 12 residues. CDR3 coding DNA: TGTGCCAGCAGCTTTTTGTGGAATGAGCAGTTCTTC. Residues: CASSFLWNEQFF. Full variable domain (outside the CDR3, taken from reference TRBV11-2 and TRBJ2-1): EAGVAQSPRYKIIEKRQSVAFWCNPISGHATLYWYQQILGQGPKLLIQFQNNGVVDDSQLPKDRFSAERLKGVDSTLKIQPAKLEDSAVYLCASSFLWNEQFFGPGTRLTVL.

CDR3 loop: CASRLLGTSQETQYF. The CDR3 DNA follows: TGCGCCAGCAGGTTGTTAGGAACCAGCCAAGAGACCCAGTACTTC. The chain has TRBV5-1 and TRBJ2-5; D call uncertain. V was clipped by 5 bases and J by 1 base, with 15 bases between them. CDR1 and CDR2 from the germline V gene are SGHRS and YFSETQ. This CDR3 spans 15 amino acids.

The rearrangement joins TRBV11-2 to TRBJ2-5; 9 bases line up with TRBD1. Germline CDR1 reads SGHAT; CDR2 reads FQNNGV. V dropped 3 bases and J dropped 5; count of bases not matched to a gene: 7. The CDR3 covers 15 residues. The CDR3 sequence: CASSFGTGIVETQYF. DNA of the CDR3: TGTGCCAGCAGCTTTGGGACAGGGATAGTGGAGACCCAGTACTTC.